The table lists the clone carrying this T cell receptor (beta chain) with a count of one. Its antigen is as yet unknown. A much larger clonotype is one base distant, so this may be a read error. Trimming removed 4 bases at V and 5 bases at J, with 12 bases between. The germline V gene encodes CDR1 DFQATT and CDR2 SNEGSKA (reference sequence). The CDR3 contains 12 residues. Those with hyperthyroidism were 18 to 65 years old, newly diagnosed, and ill for under 2 months. PBMCs were collected from a roughly 9.7 ml volume of fresh peripheral blood. TCR beta CDR3 regions were amplified from RNA transcripts. TCR CDR3 underwent first-round RT-PCR with the HTBI primer set. From the multiplex PCR reads, TCRdb called clonotypes with MiXCR, one entry per CDR3 protein. The table has about 500,000 distinct CDR3 sequences, around 15% seen once; the top ten hold about 20%. The entry originates in a study of T cells in Graves' hyperthyroidism and ophthalmopathy. Study findings and constraints: The model made its ophthalmopathy prediction, and onset followed a median approximately 7 months later.

The TCR originated in a woman aged 18-29 years with Graves' hyperthyroidism. The rearrangement links TRBV20-1 to TRBJ2-7, with a tentative D call TRBD1 (6 bases). Sequenced: blood. The chain's CDR3 is CSANQGPHEQYF. CDR3 DNA: TGCAGTGCTAACCAGGGGCCCCACGAGCAGTACTTC.